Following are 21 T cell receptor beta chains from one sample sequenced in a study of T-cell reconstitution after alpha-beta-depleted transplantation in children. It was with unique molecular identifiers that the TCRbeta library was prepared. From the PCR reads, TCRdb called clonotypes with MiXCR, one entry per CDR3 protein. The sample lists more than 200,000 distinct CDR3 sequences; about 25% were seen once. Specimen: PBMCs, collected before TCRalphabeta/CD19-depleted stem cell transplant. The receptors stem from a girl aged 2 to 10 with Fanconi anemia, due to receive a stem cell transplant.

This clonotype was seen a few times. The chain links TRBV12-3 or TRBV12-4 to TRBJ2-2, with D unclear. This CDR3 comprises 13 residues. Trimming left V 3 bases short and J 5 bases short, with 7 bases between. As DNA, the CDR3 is TGTGCCAGCAGTTTCAAGCGTACCGGGGAGCTGTTTTTT. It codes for CASSFKRTGELFF.

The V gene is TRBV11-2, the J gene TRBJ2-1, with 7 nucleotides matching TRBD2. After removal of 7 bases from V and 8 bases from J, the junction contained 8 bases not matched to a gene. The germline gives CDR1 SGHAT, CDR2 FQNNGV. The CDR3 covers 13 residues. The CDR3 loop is CASIKWAGDEQFF. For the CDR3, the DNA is TGTGCCAGCATTAAGTGGGCGGGGGATGAGCAGTTCTTC.

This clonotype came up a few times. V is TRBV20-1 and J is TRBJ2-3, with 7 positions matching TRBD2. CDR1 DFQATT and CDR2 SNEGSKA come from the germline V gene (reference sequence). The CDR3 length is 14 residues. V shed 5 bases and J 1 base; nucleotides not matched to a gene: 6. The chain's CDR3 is CSAGLVRGTDTQYF. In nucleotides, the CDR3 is TGCAGTGCTGGACTAGTCCGGGGCACAGATACGCAGTATTTT.

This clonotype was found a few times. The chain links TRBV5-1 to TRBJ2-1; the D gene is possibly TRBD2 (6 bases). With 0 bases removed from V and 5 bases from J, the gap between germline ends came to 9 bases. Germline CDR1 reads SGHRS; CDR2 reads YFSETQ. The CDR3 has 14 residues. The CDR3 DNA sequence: TGCGCCAGCAGCTTGGGACTAGTGAACAATGAGCAGTTCTTC. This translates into CASSLGLVNNEQFF. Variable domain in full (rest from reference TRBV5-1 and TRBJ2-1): KAGVTQTPRYLIKTRGQQVTLSCSPISGHRSVSWYQQTPGQGLQFLFEYFSETQRNKGNFPGRFSGRQFSNSRSEMNVSTLELGDSALYLCASSLGLVNNEQFFGPGTRLTVL.

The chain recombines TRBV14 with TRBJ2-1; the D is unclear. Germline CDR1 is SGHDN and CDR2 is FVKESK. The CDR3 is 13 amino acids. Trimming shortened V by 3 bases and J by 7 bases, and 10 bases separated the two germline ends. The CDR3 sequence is CASSQELRNEQFF. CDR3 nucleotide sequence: TGTGCCAGCAGCCAGGAACTAAGAAATGAGCAGTTCTTC.

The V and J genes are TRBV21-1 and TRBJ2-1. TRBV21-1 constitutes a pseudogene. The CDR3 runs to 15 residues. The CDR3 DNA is TGTGCCAGCAGCAAAGGAGGGAGCTCCTACAATGAGCAGTTCTTC. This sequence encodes CASSKGGSSYNEQFF.

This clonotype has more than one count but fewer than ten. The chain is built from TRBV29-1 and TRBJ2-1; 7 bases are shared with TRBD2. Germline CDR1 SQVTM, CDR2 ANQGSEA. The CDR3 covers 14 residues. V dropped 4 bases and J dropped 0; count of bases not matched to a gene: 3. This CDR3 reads CSVVLAISYNEQFF. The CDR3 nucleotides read TGCAGCGTTGTACTAGCGATCTCCTACAATGAGCAGTTCTTC.

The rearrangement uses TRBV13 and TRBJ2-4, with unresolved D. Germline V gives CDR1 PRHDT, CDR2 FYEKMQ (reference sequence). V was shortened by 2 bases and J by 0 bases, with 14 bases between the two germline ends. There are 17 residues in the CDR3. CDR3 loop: CASSLKPLVLAKNIQYF. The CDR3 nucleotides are TGTGCCAGCAGCTTAAAACCACTTGTTCTAGCCAAAAACATTCAGTACTTC.

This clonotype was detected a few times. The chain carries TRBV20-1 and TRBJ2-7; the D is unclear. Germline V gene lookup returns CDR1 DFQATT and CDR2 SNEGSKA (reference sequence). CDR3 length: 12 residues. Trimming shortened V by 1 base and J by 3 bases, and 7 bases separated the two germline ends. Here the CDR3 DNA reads TGCAGTGCTAGAGGCAGCCACTACGAGCAGTACTTC. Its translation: CSARGSHYEQYF.

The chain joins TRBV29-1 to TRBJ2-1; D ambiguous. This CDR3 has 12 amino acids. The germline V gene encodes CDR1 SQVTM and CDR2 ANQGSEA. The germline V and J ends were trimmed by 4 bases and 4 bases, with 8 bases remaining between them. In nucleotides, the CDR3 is TGCAGCGTTGTAGCTGGGTACAATGAGCAGTTCTTC. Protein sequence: CSVVAGYNEQFF.

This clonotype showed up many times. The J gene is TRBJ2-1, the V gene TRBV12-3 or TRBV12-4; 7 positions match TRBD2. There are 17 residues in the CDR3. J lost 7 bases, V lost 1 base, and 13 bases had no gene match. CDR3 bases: TGTGCCAGCAGTTTAGAGGCTAGCGGCATTGCAGGTAATGAGCAGTTCTTC. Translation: CASSLEASGIAGNEQFF.

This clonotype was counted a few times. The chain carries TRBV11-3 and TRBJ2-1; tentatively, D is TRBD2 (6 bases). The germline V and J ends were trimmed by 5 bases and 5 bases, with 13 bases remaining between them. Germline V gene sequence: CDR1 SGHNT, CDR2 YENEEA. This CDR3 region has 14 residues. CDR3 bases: TGTGCCAGCAGCCTCACGCGGGGCAACAATGAGCAGTTCTTC. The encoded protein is CASSLTRGNNEQFF.

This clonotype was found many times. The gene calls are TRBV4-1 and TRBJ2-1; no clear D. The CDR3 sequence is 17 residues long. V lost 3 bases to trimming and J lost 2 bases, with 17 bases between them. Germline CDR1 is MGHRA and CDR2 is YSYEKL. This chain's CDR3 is CASSQVADLPTYNEQFF. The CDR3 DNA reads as TGCGCCAGCAGCCAGGTTGCTGACTTACCAACCTACAATGAGCAGTTCTTC.

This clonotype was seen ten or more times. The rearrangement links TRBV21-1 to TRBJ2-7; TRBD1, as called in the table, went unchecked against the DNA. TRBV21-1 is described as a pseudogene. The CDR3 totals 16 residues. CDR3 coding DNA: TGTGCCAGCAGCAAAGGGCGGCGGGAGGACAGGGGCGAGCAGTACTTC. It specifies CASSKGRREDRGEQYF.

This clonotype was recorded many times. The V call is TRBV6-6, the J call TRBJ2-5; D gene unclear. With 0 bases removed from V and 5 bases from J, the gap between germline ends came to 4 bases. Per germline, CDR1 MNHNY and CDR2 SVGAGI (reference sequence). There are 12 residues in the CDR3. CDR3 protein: CASSYSRETQYF. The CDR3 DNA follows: TGTGCCAGCAGTTACTCGAGGGAGACCCAGTACTTC.

In DNA, the CDR3 is TGTGCCAGCAGCTTTGCTGGGCCCGGCACCGGGGAGCTGTTTTTT. Translation: CASSFAGPGTGELFF. The chain joins TRBV7-3 to TRBJ2-2; D uncertain. The CDR3 spans 15 residues. Germline V gives CDR1 SGHTA, CDR2 FQGTGA. Trimming cost V 3 bases and J 4 bases, with 12 bases left between them.

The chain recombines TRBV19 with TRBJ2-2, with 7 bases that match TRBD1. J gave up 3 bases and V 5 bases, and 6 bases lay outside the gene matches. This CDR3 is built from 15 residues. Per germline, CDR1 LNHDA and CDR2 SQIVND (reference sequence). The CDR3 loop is CASSDPGQHTGELFF. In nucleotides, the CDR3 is TGTGCCAGTAGTGATCCGGGACAGCACACCGGGGAGCTGTTTTTT.

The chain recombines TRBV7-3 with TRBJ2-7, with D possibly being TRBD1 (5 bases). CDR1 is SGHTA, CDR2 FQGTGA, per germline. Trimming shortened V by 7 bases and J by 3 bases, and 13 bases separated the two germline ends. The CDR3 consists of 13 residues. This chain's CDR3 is CASIPDSYYEQYF. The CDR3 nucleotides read TGTGCCAGCATCCCCGACAGTTACTACGAGCAGTACTTC.

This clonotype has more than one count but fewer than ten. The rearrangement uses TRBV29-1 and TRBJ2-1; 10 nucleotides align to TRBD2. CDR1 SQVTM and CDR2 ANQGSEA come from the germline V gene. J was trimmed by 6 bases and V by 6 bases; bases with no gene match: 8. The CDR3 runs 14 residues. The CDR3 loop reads CSVFLAGVGNEQFF. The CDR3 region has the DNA TGCAGCGTCTTTCTAGCGGGAGTGGGCAATGAGCAGTTCTTC.

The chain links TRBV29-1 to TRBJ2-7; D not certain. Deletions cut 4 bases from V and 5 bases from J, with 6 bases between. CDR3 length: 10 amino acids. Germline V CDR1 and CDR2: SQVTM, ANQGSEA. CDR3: CSVVSNEQYF. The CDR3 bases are TGCAGCGTTGTATCTAACGAGCAGTACTTC.

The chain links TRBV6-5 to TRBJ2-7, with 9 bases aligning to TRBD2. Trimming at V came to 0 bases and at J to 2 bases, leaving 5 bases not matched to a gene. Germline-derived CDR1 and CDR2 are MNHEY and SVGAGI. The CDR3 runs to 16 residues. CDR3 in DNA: TGTGCCAGCAGTTACTCCCAGCGGGGGGACCCCTACGAGCAGTACTTC. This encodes CASSYSQRGDPYEQYF.